What follows are 25 T cell receptor beta chains derived from one specimen sequenced in a study of blood T cell repertoires in COVID-19. Measured with immunoSEQ multiplex PCR; TCRdb has only the in-frame clones, and not every one. The sample holds around 270,000 clones, 84% seen once. Sequencing was carried out using peripheral blood. These receptors were obtained from a woman in her forties who had recovered from COVID-19.

The V gene is TRBV11-3, the J gene TRBJ2-7; 7 nucleotides agree with TRBD1. V was clipped by 5 bases and J by 1 base; unmatched bases: 8. The CDR3 totals 15 residues. CDR1 and CDR2 from the germline V gene are SGHNT and YENEEA. This CDR3 reads CASSPPRTGSYEQYF. The CDR3 DNA reads TGTGCCAGCAGCCCCCCCCGGACAGGATCCTACGAGCAGTACTTC.

In this sample, this clone turned up once. The chain carries TRBV19 and TRBJ1-4, with 9 bases that match TRBD1. CDR1 is LNHDA, CDR2 SQIVND, per germline (reference sequence). CDR3 length: 16 amino acids. J lost 8 bases, V lost 1 base, and 8 bases had no gene match. CDR3 sequence (DNA): TGTGCCAGTAGTATAGCCTGGACAGGGGAAAGGGAAAAACTGTTTTTT. Its translation is CASSIAWTGEREKLFF.

The V and J genes are TRBV18 and TRBJ1-2; 9 positions match TRBD1. The CDR3 is 17 residues long. Losses at the gene ends were 0 bases for V and 7 bases for J; bases not matched to a gene: 12. Looked up from germline, CDR1 is KGHSH and CDR2 is LQKENI. CDR3 region: CASSPPTTGGRMSGYTF. DNA for the CDR3: TGTGCCAGCTCACCACCGACAACAGGGGGCCGGATGAGTGGCTACACCTTC.

The gene calls are TRBV15 and TRBJ2-2, with D possibly matching TRBD1 (5 bases). The CDR3 runs 15 residues. Trimming cost V 2 bases and J 6 bases, with 13 bases left between them. CDR1 is LNHNV and CDR2 is YYDKDF in the germline V gene (reference sequence). CDR3 region: CATSRRGLMAGELFF. The DNA of the CDR3 is TGTGCCACCAGCAGAAGGGGATTAATGGCCGGGGAGCTGTTTTTT.

V and J are TRBV5-1 and TRBJ2-7; TRBD2 matches at 9 bases. The CDR3 consists of 14 residues. The V gene's germline CDR1 is SGHRS and CDR2 YFSETQ. V lost 3 bases and J lost 3; bases outside the gene matches: 4. Here the CDR3 DNA reads TGCGCCAGCAGCTATGCGGGGGGGGTCTACGAGCAGTACTTC. This codes for CASSYAGGVYEQYF.

This chain joins TRBV11-3 and TRBJ2-1; D gene ambiguous. The ends were cut back, 5 bases at V and 0 bases at J, with 17 bases in the middle. Germline CDR1 SGHNT, CDR2 YENEEA. This CDR3 region has 17 residues. CDR3 coding DNA: TGTGCCAGCAGCCCGAACGACTCGCCAAGCTCCTACAATGAGCAGTTCTTC. Amino acids: CASSPNDSPSSYNEQFF.

The chain recombines TRBV27 with TRBJ1-6; no reliable D call. V was pared by 2 bases and J by 10 bases, with 6 bases between. CDR1 MNHEY and CDR2 SMNVEV come from the germline V gene (reference sequence). The CDR3 is 12 amino acids. The CDR3 nucleotides are TGTGCCAGCAGTTTACCGGGATCACCCCTCCACTTT. Translated: CASSLPGSPLHF.

V is TRBV28 and J is TRBJ2-7; TRBD1 matches 7 bases. This CDR3 comprises 15 residues. Trimming cost V 4 bases and J 6 bases; bases outside gene matches: 12. Looked up from germline, CDR1 is MDHEN and CDR2 is SYDVKM. The CDR3 is CASSSGQLREGEQYF. As DNA, the CDR3 is TGTGCCAGCAGTTCGGGACAGCTCCGAGAGGGCGAGCAGTACTTC.

The chain employs TRBV30 and TRBJ2-1; TRBD2 agrees at 8 bases. Losses at the gene ends were 2 bases for V and 4 bases for J; bases not matched to a gene: 10. CDR3 size: 16 residues. Germline V lookup: CDR1 GTSNPN, CDR2 SVGIG (reference sequence). The CDR3 region has the DNA TGTGCCTGGAGTTCGACTAGCGACCAAGTTTACAATGAGCAGTTCTTC. Translated, it gives CAWSSTSDQVYNEQFF. The complete variable domain, with remaining parts taken from reference TRBV30 and TRBJ2-1, reads SQTIHQWPATLVQPVGSPLSLECTVEGTSNPNLYWYRQAAGRGLQLLFYSVGIGQISSEVPQNLSASRPQDRQFILSSKKLLLSDSGFYLCAWSSTSDQVYNEQFFGPGTRLTVL.

The rearrangement joins TRBV18 to TRBJ2-7; TRBD1 is a possible D gene (5 bases). Per the germline V gene, CDR1 is KGHSH and CDR2 is LQKENI. The CDR3 runs 15 residues. V gave up 6 bases and J gave up 0 bases, with 15 bases separating them. The CDR3 here is CASSPDSSLSYEQYF. CDR3 DNA: TGTGCCAGCTCTCCCGACAGTTCCCTCTCCTACGAGCAGTACTTC.

The chain uses TRBV2 and TRBJ1-1; the match to TRBD1 covers 7 bases. This CDR3 region has 16 residues. The V gene end was trimmed by 6 bases and the J gene end by 5 bases; junction bases not matched to a gene: 15. The V gene's germline CDR1 is SNHLY and CDR2 FYNNEI. In DNA form, the CDR3 reads TGTGCCAGCAGCCTAACCGTTGGAGGGGGCGCGACTGAAGCTTTCTTT. As protein: CASSLTVGGGATEAFF.

The gene calls are TRBV14 and TRBJ2-2; D is unresolved. Per the germline V gene, CDR1 is SGHDN and CDR2 is FVKESK. The V end lost 1 base, the J end lost 1 base, and 10 bases lay between the germline ends. CDR3 length: 16 amino acids. In DNA, the CDR3 is TGTGCCAGCAGCCAAGGAACAAACAGGAACACCGGGGAGCTGTTTTTT. It yields the protein CASSQGTNRNTGELFF.

This rearrangement joins TRBV24-1 to TRBJ2-1; 10 bases line up with TRBD2. V lost 3 bases, J lost 7 bases, and 8 bases stayed unmatched. The CDR3 loop spans 16 amino acids. Germline CDR1 is KGHDR and CDR2 is SFDVKD. The CDR3 nucleotides read TGTGCCACCAGTGATGAGAGCGGGGGGGCCGTAAATGAGCAGTTCTTC. Translated, it gives CATSDESGGAVNEQFF.

As regards this clone: This same CDR3 is encoded by further DNA sequences in the sample. For the CDR3, the DNA is TGTGCCAGCAGCTTATTGGGGGGCTATGGCTACACCTTC. Its translation: CASSLLGGYGYTF. This chain connects TRBV11-3 to TRBJ1-2, with D possibly being TRBD1 (5 bases). V lost 2 bases and J 4 bases, leaving 8 bases between the germline ends. The CDR3 has 13 residues. Germline lookup yields CDR1 SGHNT and CDR2 YENEEA. The whole variable domain, remainder taken from reference TRBV11-3 and TRBJ1-2, is EAGVVQSPRYKIIEKKQPVAFWCNPISGHNTLYWYLQNLGQGPELLIRYENEEAVDDSQLPKDRFSAERLKGVDSTLKIQPAELGDSAVYLCASSLLGGYGYTFGSGTRLTVV.

The V call is TRBV6-5, the J call TRBJ1-6; 7 nucleotides line up with TRBD1. Trimming took 7 bases from V and 10 from J; bases not matched to a gene: 13. Germline V lookup: CDR1 MNHEY, CDR2 SVGAGI. CDR3 length equals 15 residues. CDR3 DNA sequence: TGTGCCAGCAAGGACAGGACAGACTTTCGGTCACCCCTCCACTTT. It yields the protein CASKDRTDFRSPLHF.

J is TRBJ2-7 and V is TRBV6-5; 8 nucleotides agree with TRBD1. CDR1 MNHEY and CDR2 SVGAGI come from the germline V gene. The V segment lost 4 bases and the J segment 6 bases; nucleotides outside the gene matches: 8. This CDR3 comprises 14 residues. For the CDR3, the DNA is TGTGCCAGCAGTTCGCGGACAGGGTCCGGCGAGCAGTACTTC. Amino acid sequence: CASSSRTGSGEQYF.

CDR3 amino acids: CASRGDGELFF. Here the CDR3 DNA reads TGTGCCAGTAGGGGCGATGGGGAGCTGTTTTTT. The V gene is TRBV19, the J gene TRBJ2-2; D gene uncertain. This CDR3 contains 11 residues. CDR1 is LNHDA, CDR2 SQIVND, per germline (reference sequence). Trimming cost V 6 bases and J 8 bases, with 7 bases left between them.

This chain links TRBV3-1 (or the pseudogene TRBV3-2) with TRBJ1-2; the D is unclear. V was cut by 2 bases and J by 8 bases, with 9 bases left in between. This CDR3 is 12 amino acids long. The germline CDR1 and CDR2 sequences are LGHDT and YNNKEL (reference sequence). Written as DNA, the CDR3 is TGTGCCAGCAGCCAAACAGACACGGGCTACACCTTC. Protein product: CASSQTDTGYTF.

The chain links TRBV15 to TRBJ2-7; 11 positions agree with TRBD2. V gave up 5 bases and J gave up 6 bases; unmatched junction bases: 12. This CDR3 has 16 amino acids. From germline, CDR1 is LNHNV and CDR2 YYDKDF (reference sequence). This CDR3 reads CATSGTSLAGGLEQYF. CDR3 DNA sequence: TGTGCCACCAGCGGAACCTCTTTAGCGGGGGGGCTCGAGCAGTACTTC. The full variable domain, rest sourced from reference TRBV15 and TRBJ2-7, is DAMVIQNPRYQVTQFGKPVTLSCSQTLNHNVMYWYQQKSSQAPKLLFHYYDKDFNNEADTPDNFQSRRPNTSFCFLDIRSPGLGDTAMYLCATSGTSLAGGLEQYFGPGTRLTVT.

This clone was seen a single time. The chain uses TRBV10-3 and TRBJ1-1, with D possibly being TRBD1 (5 bases). The V gene's germline CDR1 is ENHRY and CDR2 SYGVKD. CDR3 size: 13 residues. V was clipped by 5 bases and J by 3 bases, with 10 bases between them. CDR3 nucleotides: TGTGCCATCAGTACAGGCCTTTACACTGAAGCTTTCTTT. The encoded protein is CAISTGLYTEAFF.

This chain links TRBV6-1 with TRBJ2-7; TRBD1 matches 8 bases. Germline V CDR1 and CDR2: MNHNS, SASEGT. With V trimmed by 2 bases and J by 1 base, 4 bases remained unmatched. CDR3 length: 15 residues. DNA for the CDR3: TGTGCCAGCAGTGAACTGGACAGGGTTTCCTACGAGCAGTACTTC. Its translation: CASSELDRVSYEQYF.

Worth noting for this clone: A junction end diverges from the germline sequence, so it may reflect a read error. The chain joins TRBV6-1 to TRBJ1-6; no clear D gene. Germline lookup yields CDR1 MNHNS and CDR2 SASEGT. This CDR3 is 12 amino acids long. CDR3 sequence reads: CASGDGNSPLHF. In nucleotides, the CDR3 is TGTGCCAGCGGTGACGGGAATTCACCCCTCCACTTT.

On this clone: The sample holds other DNA sequences that translate to the same CDR3. The V gene is TRBV5-1, the J gene TRBJ1-2; the D gene is possibly TRBD1 (6 bases). V shed 5 bases and J shed 2 bases, with 10 bases lying between them. CDR1 and CDR2 from the germline V gene are SGHRS and YFSETQ. The CDR3 runs to 13 residues. CDR3 in DNA: TGCGCCAGCAGTTCGGACAGCAACTATGGCTACACCTTC. This encodes CASSSDSNYGYTF.

This clone has a single count. V is TRBV4-2 and J is TRBJ1-2; 9 bases map to TRBD1. CDR3 length: 14 amino acids. Germline V gene lookup returns CDR1 LGHNA and CDR2 YNFKEQ. V lost 1 base and J lost 7; bases outside the gene matches: 4. CDR3 amino acids: CASSQGDRDSGYTF. The CDR3 region has the DNA TGTGCCAGCAGCCAAGGGGACAGGGATTCTGGCTACACCTTC.

This clone was counted a few times. The V call is TRBV2, the J call TRBJ1-1, with TRBD1 as a possible D gene (6 bases). Deletions cut 7 bases from V and 4 bases from J, with 10 bases between. The CDR3 has 12 amino acids. In germline, CDR1 is SNHLY, CDR2 FYNNEI. CDR3 sequence (DNA): TGTGCCAGCAACAGGGTAGGCACTGAAGCTTTCTTT. Its protein is CASNRVGTEAFF.